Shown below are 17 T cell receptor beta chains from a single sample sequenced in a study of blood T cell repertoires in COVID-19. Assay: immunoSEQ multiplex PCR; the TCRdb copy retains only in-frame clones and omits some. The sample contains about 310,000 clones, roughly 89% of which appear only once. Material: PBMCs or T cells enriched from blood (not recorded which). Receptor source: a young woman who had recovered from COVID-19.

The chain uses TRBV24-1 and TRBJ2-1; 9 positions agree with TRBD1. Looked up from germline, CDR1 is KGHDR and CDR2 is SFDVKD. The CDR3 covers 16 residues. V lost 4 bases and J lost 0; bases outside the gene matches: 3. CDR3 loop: CATSDPTGGSYNEQFF. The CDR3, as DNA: TGTGCCACCAGTGACCCGACAGGGGGCTCCTACAATGAGCAGTTCTTC.

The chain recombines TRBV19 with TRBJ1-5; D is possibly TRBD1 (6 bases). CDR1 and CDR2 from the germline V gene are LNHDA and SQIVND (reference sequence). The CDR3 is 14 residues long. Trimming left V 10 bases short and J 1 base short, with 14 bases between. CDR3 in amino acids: CAINEGVSNQPQHF. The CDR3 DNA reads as TGTGCCATTAACGAGGGGGTAAGCAATCAGCCCCAGCATTTT.

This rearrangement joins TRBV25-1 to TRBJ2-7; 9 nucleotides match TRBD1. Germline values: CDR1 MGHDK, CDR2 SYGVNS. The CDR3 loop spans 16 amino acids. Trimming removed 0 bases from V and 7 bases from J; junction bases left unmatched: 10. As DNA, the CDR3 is TGTGCCAGCAGTGAATATATAGGACAGGGGTTGGGTGAGCAGTACTTC. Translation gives CASSEYIGQGLGEQYF.

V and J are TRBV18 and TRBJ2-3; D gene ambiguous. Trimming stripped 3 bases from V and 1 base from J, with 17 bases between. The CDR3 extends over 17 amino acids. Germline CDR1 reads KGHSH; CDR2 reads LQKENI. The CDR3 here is CASSPRSAAHGTDTQYF. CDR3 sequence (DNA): TGTGCCAGCTCACCCCGGTCGGCGGCTCACGGCACAGATACGCAGTATTTT.

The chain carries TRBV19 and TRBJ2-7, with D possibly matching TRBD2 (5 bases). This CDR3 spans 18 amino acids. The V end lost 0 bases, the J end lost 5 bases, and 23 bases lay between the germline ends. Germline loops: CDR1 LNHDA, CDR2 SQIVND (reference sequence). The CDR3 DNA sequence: TGTGCCAGTAGTATAGATCCTCCAGGTCCGGGAAAGGCCCACGAGCAGTACTTC. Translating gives CASSIDPPGPGKAHEQYF.

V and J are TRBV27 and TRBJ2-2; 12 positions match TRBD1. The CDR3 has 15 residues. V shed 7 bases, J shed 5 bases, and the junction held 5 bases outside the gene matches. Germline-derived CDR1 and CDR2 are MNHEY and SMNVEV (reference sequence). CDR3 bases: TGTGCCAGCAAGGGACAGGGGGCGATAACCGGGGAGCTGTTTTTT. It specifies CASKGQGAITGELFF.

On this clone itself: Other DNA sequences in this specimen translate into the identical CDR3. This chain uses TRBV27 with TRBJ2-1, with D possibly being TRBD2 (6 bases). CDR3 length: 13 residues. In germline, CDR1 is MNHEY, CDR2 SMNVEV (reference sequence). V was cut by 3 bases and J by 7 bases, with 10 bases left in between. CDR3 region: CASSLGLANEQFF. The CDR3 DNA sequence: TGTGCCAGCAGTTTGGGTCTAGCGAATGAGCAGTTCTTC.

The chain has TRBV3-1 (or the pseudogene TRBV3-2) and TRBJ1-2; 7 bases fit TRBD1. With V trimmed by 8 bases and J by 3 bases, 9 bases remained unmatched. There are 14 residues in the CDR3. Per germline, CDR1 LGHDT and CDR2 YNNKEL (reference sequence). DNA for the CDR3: TGTGCCAGCCAAGGGGGCGTTTTGGACTATGGCTACACCTTC. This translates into CASQGGVLDYGYTF.

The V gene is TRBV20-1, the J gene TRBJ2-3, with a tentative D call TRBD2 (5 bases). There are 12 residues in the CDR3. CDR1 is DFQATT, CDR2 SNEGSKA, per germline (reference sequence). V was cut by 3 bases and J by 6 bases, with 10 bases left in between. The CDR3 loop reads CSASMSGDTQYF. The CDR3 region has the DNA TGCAGTGCTAGTATGTCGGGGGATACGCAGTATTTT.

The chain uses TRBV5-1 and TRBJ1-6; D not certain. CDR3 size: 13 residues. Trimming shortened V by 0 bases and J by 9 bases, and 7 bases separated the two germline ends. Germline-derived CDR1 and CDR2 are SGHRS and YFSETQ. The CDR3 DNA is TGCGCCAGCAGCTTGGCTGAGGGTTCACCCCTCCACTTT. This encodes CASSLAEGSPLHF.

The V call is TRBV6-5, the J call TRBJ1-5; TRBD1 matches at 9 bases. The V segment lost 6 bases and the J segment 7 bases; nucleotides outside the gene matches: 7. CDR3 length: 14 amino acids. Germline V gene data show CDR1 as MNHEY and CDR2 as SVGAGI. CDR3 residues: CASSPDRGGQPQHF. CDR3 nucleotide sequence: TGTGCCAGCAGCCCGGACAGGGGTGGACAGCCCCAGCATTTT.

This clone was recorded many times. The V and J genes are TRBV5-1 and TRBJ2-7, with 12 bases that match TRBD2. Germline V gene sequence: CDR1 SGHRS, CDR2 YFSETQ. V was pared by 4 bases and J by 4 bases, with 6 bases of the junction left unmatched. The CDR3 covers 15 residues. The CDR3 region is CASSLAGLAGYEQYF. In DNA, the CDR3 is TGCGCCAGCAGCCTGGCCGGACTAGCGGGATACGAGCAGTACTTC. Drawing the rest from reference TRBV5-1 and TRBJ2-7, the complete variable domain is KAGVTQTPRYLIKTRGQQVTLSCSPISGHRSVSWYQQTPGQGLQFLFEYFSETQRNKGNFPGRFSGRQFSNSRSEMNVSTLELGDSALYLCASSLAGLAGYEQYFGPGTRLTVT.

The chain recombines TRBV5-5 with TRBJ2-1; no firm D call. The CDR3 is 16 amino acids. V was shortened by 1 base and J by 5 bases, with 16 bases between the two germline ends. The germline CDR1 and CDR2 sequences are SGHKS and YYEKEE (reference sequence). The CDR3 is CASSLLAGSSHNEQFF. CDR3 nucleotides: TGTGCCAGCAGCTTGTTAGCCGGGTCCAGCCACAATGAGCAGTTCTTC.

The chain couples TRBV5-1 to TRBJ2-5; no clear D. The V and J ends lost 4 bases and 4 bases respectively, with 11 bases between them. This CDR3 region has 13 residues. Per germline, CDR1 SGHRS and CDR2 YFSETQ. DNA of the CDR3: TGCGCCAGCAGCCCGGGTGCCCCAGAGACCCAGTACTTC. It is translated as CASSPGAPETQYF.

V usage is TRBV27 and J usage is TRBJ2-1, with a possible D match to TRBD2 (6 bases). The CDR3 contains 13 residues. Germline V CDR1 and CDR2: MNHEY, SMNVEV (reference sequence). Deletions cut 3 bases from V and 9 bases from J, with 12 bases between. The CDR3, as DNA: TGTGCCAGCAGTTTGACGGGAGTGGGTGAGCAGTTCTTC. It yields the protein CASSLTGVGEQFF.

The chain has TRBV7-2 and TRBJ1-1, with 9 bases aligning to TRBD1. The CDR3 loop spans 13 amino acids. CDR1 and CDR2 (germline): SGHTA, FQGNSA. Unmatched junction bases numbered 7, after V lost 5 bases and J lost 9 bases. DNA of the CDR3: TGTGCCAGCAGCGCGGGACAGGGACTGAAAGCTTTCTTT. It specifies CASSAGQGLKAFF.

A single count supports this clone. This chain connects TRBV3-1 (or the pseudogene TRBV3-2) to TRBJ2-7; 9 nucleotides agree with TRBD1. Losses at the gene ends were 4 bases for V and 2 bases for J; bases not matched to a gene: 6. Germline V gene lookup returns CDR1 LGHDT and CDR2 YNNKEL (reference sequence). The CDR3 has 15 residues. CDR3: CASSLPGQGPYEQYF. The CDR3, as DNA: TGTGCCAGCAGCCTACCGGGACAGGGCCCCTACGAGCAGTACTTC.